Listed here are 10 T cell receptor beta chains from one sample, sequenced in a study of T cell repertoires in chronic hepatitis B. Repertoires were generated with immunoSEQ multiplex PCR, while TCRdb's copy carries only in-frame clones and drops some. The sample includes around 410 clones, around three quarters of them seen just once. Input material: total CD8+ T cells from PBMCs. These TCRs come from a human donor with chronic hepatitis B virus infection.

The rearrangement links TRBV6-6 to TRBJ2-1; D remains ambiguous. V lost 6 bases, J lost 7 bases, and 10 bases lay in between. Looked up from germline, CDR1 is MNHNY and CDR2 is SVGAGI (reference sequence). The CDR3 length is 12 residues. For the CDR3, the DNA is TGTGCCAGCAGGAACCTGGGTAATGAGCAGTTCTTC. Translating it yields CASRNLGNEQFF.

The J gene is TRBJ1-2, the V gene TRBV7-9; perhaps TRBD1 as D (5 bases). Trimming pared 5 bases from V and 3 bases from J, leaving 13 bases between. Germline V gives CDR1 SEHNR, CDR2 FQNEAQ (reference sequence). This CDR3 has 14 amino acids. CDR3 nucleotides: TGTGCCAGCAGCCCCTCGGGGGTTCACTATGGCTACACCTTC. It encodes CASSPSGVHYGYTF.

The chain combines TRBV4-1 with TRBJ1-2; perhaps TRBD1 as D (5 bases). V gave up 4 bases and J gave up 4 bases, with 16 bases separating them. The CDR3 is 15 amino acids. Germline loops: CDR1 MGHRA, CDR2 YSYEKL. In DNA form, the CDR3 reads TGCGCCAGCAGCCCTCCGGCGGGGGAGGTCTATGGCTACACCTTC. Translating it yields CASSPPAGEVYGYTF.

The gene calls are TRBV6-1 and TRBJ1-6; 8 bases are shared with TRBD1. V lost 3 bases, J lost 5 bases, and 3 bases stayed unmatched. There are 15 residues in the CDR3. Germline CDR1 and CDR2: MNHNS and SASEGT. The CDR3 DNA sequence: TGTGCCAGCAGTGAGCAGGGGGCGGATAATTCACCCCTCCACTTT. This codes for CASSEQGADNSPLHF.

CDR3 region: CAAGQGFTYGYTF. Here the CDR3 DNA reads TGTGCCGCCGGACAGGGGTTCACCTATGGCTACACCTTC. The chain combines TRBV7-9 with TRBJ1-2, with 9 bases identical to TRBD1. Trimming removed 11 bases from V and 4 bases from J; junction bases left unmatched: 8. The CDR3 extends over 13 amino acids. Per germline, CDR1 SEHNR and CDR2 FQNEAQ (reference sequence).

The CDR3 sequence is CATSSGTANEKLFF. CDR3 coding DNA: TGTGCCACCAGCAGCGGGACAGCTAATGAAAAACTGTTTTTT. This rearrangement joins TRBV15 to TRBJ1-4, with TRBD1 identical over 7 bases. The CDR3 loop spans 14 amino acids. Trimming cost V 3 bases and J 3 bases; bases outside gene matches: 1. CDR1 and CDR2 from the germline V gene are LNHNV and YYDKDF (reference sequence).

The chain recombines TRBV7-6 with TRBJ2-3; 14 nucleotides match TRBD2. Trimming at V came to 3 bases and at J to 1 base, leaving 0 bases not matched to a gene. Germline assignment: CDR1 SGHVS and CDR2 FNYEAQ. There are 16 residues in the CDR3. CDR3 in amino acids: CASSLTSGGGTDTQYF. The CDR3 DNA is TGTGCCAGCAGCTTGACTAGCGGGGGGGGCACAGATACGCAGTATTTT.

This rearrangement joins TRBV11-2 to TRBJ1-6; D call uncertain. The CDR3 is made up of 18 amino acids. Per the germline V gene, CDR1 is SGHAT and CDR2 is FQNNGV. The V end lost 3 bases, the J end lost 2 bases, and 17 bases lay between the germline ends. The DNA for the CDR3 is TGTGCCAGCAGCTTTGAGGGTTTTCATCGACCCTATAATTCACCCCTCCACTTT. Translating gives CASSFEGFHRPYNSPLHF.

This rearrangement joins TRBV15 to TRBJ2-6; no clear D gene. Germline lookup yields CDR1 LNHNV and CDR2 YYDKDF (reference sequence). The germline V and J ends were trimmed by 3 bases and 1 base, with 4 bases remaining between them. The CDR3 has 14 amino acids. The CDR3 DNA follows: TGTGCCACCAGCAGTCGGTCTGGGGCCAACGTCCTGACTTTC. It yields the protein CATSSRSGANVLTF.

The gene calls are TRBV18 and TRBJ1-1; D is unresolved. This CDR3 has 13 amino acids. In germline, CDR1 is KGHSH, CDR2 LQKENI. V gave up 3 bases and J gave up 4 bases, with 9 bases separating them. CDR3 DNA: TGTGCCAGCTCACCTCAGACCGGCACTGAAGCTTTCTTT. It is translated as CASSPQTGTEAFF.